These 2 T cell receptor beta chains were all obtained from the same sample, sequenced in a study of blood T cell repertoires in COVID-19. Measured with immunoSEQ multiplex PCR; TCRdb has only the in-frame clones, and not every one. This sample has 250,000 to 300,000 clones, with around nine tenths found just once. The sequenced sample consisted of peripheral blood. All receptors derive from a woman aged 25 to 39 with COVID-19, enrolled during active disease.

This chain joins TRBV7-8 and TRBJ2-5, with 14 bases matching TRBD2. V gave up 6 bases and J gave up 7 bases; unmatched junction bases: 7. Germline values: CDR1 SGHVS, CDR2 FQNEAQ. This CDR3 contains 15 residues. The CDR3 is CASSPGTSGGRTQYF. The DNA for the CDR3 is TGTGCCAGCAGTCCCGGGACTAGCGGGGGTAGGACCCAGTACTTC. The full variable domain, in which reference TRBV7-8 and TRBJ2-5 provide the parts outside the CDR3, is GAGVSQSPRYKVAKRGQDVALRCDPISGHVSLFWYQQALGQGPEFLTYFQNEAQLDKSGLPSDRFFAERPEGSVSTLKIQRTQQEDSAVYLCASSPGTSGGRTQYFGPGTRLLVL.

The chain is built from TRBV20-1 and TRBJ2-7; 7 positions agree with TRBD1. The J segment lost 3 bases and the V segment lost 3 bases, leaving 2 bases of the junction unmatched. The CDR3 has 12 residues. Germline CDR1 is DFQATT and CDR2 is SNEGSKA (reference sequence). CDR3 in DNA: TGCAGTGCTAGTCAGGGGGTCTACGAGCAGTACTTC. It yields the protein CSASQGVYEQYF.